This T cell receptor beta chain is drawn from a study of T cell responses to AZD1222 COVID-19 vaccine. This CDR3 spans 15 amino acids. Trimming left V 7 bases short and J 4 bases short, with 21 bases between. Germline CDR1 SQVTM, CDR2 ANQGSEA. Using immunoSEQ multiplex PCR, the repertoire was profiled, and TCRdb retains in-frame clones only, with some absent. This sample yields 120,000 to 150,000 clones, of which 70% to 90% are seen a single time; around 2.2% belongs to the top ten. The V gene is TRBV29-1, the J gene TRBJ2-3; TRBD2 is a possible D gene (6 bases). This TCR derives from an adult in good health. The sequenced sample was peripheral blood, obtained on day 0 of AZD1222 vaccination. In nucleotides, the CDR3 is TGCAGCGCCAACCCAACGGGAGTAAATCCAGATACGCAGTATTTT. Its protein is CSANPTGVNPDTQYF.